Each of the 27 T cell receptor beta chains below was sequenced from the same sample in a study of T cell repertoires in cytomegalovirus infection (dated by TCRdb to the late 2010s). TCRdb shows the sequencer as Illumina HiSeq 1500. TCRdb reanalyzed the raw reads on its own, using fastp at Q25 for trimming and MiXCR for clone calling, and kept in-frame beta chains. Rows are unified per CDR3 protein, each entry keeping the most common DNA and genes. In this sample the table shows some 680,000 distinct CDR3 sequences, roughly a third of which occur a single time. Clones ranked in the top ten supply about 2.8% of the sample. Sample: PBMCs. All receptors come from a human donor in good health (CMV status not recorded). Some clones in this sample may be carry-over from other donors' samples.

The chain is built from TRBV18 and TRBJ2-7; 14 nucleotides agree with TRBD2. The V and J ends lost 3 bases and 5 bases, in that order; junction bases with no gene match: 9. The germline V gene has CDR1 KGHSH and CDR2 LQKENI. This CDR3 has 17 amino acids. This CDR3 is CASSPSGLAGALHEQYF. The CDR3 DNA sequence: TGTGCCAGCTCACCGTCGGGACTAGCGGGAGCGTTACACGAGCAGTACTTC.

The table lists this clonotype with a count of one. A single base separates this from a much larger clone, so it may be a read error. The chain links TRBV7-6 to TRBJ2-5; D perhaps matches TRBD2 (7 bases). Germline-derived CDR1 and CDR2 are SGHVS and FNYEAQ. The CDR3 has 15 residues. CDR3: CSSSLVGGGQETQYF. The CDR3 coding sequence is TGTTCCAGCAGCTTAGTAGGGGGGGGCCAAGAGACCCAGTACTTC.

This clonotype has a handful of counts. The chain uses TRBV29-1 and TRBJ2-7; D not certain. V lost 6 bases to trimming and J lost 3 bases, with 12 bases between them. The CDR3 length is 12 residues. Germline CDR1 SQVTM, CDR2 ANQGSEA. CDR3 residues: CSVGMQGYEQYF. In nucleotides, the CDR3 is TGCAGCGTGGGGATGCAAGGCTACGAGCAGTACTTC.

This clonotype was seen only once. V usage is TRBV6-4 and J usage is TRBJ1-2; possible D gene TRBD1, 6 bases. Trimming cost V 6 bases and J 4 bases, with 15 bases left between them. CDR3 length: 14 amino acids. Germline CDR1 reads MRHNA; CDR2 reads SNTAGT. Written as DNA, the CDR3 is TGTGCCAGCAGGGCGGACAGCTTAGCCTATGGCTACACCTTC. Protein product: CASRADSLAYGYTF.

The chain has TRBV7-8 and TRBJ2-1, with a weak D call TRBD2 (6 bases). V dropped 6 bases and J dropped 3 bases, with 27 bases sitting between them. The CDR3 extends over 19 amino acids. The V gene's germline CDR1 is SGHVS and CDR2 FQNEAQ. In DNA, the CDR3 is TGTGCCAGCAGTTACATAATTATCGGAGGGACCTCTCTCTACAATGAGCAGTTCTTC. This codes for CASSYIIIGGTSLYNEQFF.

A note on this clonotype: A much larger clone lies a single base off, so this may be a read error. The J gene is TRBJ2-7, the V gene TRBV25-1, with unresolved D. Germline CDR1 and CDR2: MGHDK and SYGVNS. The V gene lost 6 bases and the J gene lost 2 bases, with 5 bases spanning the gap. The CDR3 has 11 amino acids. For the CDR3, the DNA is TGTGCCAGCAGAGAAGCCTACGAGCAGTACTTC. Translated, it gives CASREAYEQYF.

The V call is TRBV18, the J call TRBJ2-5; D gene uncertain. The CDR3 loop spans 15 amino acids. Trimming cost V 4 bases and J 3 bases, with 15 bases left between them. Per germline, CDR1 KGHSH and CDR2 LQKENI. CDR3 residues: CASSLRHISKETQYF. The CDR3 DNA is TGTGCCAGCTCACTCCGACACATCTCGAAAGAGACCCAGTACTTC.

This clonotype has a count of ten or more. The chain links TRBV7-9 to TRBJ1-2, with 9 nucleotides matching TRBD1. The germline CDR1 and CDR2 sequences are SEHNR and FQNEAQ (reference sequence). The V and J ends lost 2 bases and 6 bases, in that order; junction bases with no gene match: 10. The CDR3 has 16 residues. CDR3 amino acids: CASSLTGTGGKNGYTF. The CDR3 region has the DNA TGTGCCAGCAGCTTAACGGGCACAGGGGGCAAGAATGGCTACACCTTC.

The sample holds a few counts of this clonotype. J is TRBJ2-1 and V is TRBV20-1, with 7 bases identical to TRBD1. The ends lost 3 bases at V and 9 bases at J; junction bases unmatched: 14. The V gene's germline CDR1 is DFQATT and CDR2 SNEGSKA (reference sequence). The CDR3 covers 15 residues. CDR3 protein: CSASEVRGTKGEQFF. CDR3 bases: TGCAGTGCTAGCGAGGTCAGGGGGACAAAGGGTGAGCAGTTCTTC.

This clonotype was counted a few times. The gene calls are TRBV7-2 and TRBJ1-2; weak D call: TRBD1 (6 bases). V was shortened by 7 bases and J by 0 bases, with 18 bases between the two germline ends. Germline V CDR1 and CDR2: SGHTA, FQGNSA. The CDR3 loop spans 16 amino acids. CDR3 protein: CASMRGQRGSNYGYTF. CDR3 DNA sequence: TGTGCCAGCATGAGAGGACAGCGGGGATCTAACTATGGCTACACCTTC. Full variable domain (rest looked up from reference TRBV7-2 and TRBJ1-2): GAGVSQSPSNKVTEKGKDVELRCDPISGHTALYWYRQSLGQGLEFLIYFQGNSAPDKSGLPSDRFSAERTGGSVSTLTIQRTQQEDSAVYLCASMRGQRGSNYGYTFGSGTRLTVV.

The chain is built from TRBV12-3 or TRBV12-4 and TRBJ1-1; 8 bases agree with TRBD1. Unmatched junction bases numbered 8, after V lost 3 bases and J lost 11 bases. The CDR3 runs 13 residues. CDR3 loop: CASSLMDRARAFF. For the CDR3, the DNA is TGTGCCAGCAGTTTGATGGACAGGGCACGGGCTTTCTTT.

The chain links TRBV6-6 to TRBJ1-5, with 9 bases aligning to TRBD1. CDR1 is MNHNY and CDR2 is SVGAGI in the germline V gene (reference sequence). V was clipped by 2 bases and J by 5 bases; unmatched bases: 7. This CDR3 is built from 16 residues. The CDR3 protein is CASSYIRDRVHQPQHF. The CDR3 DNA sequence: TGTGCCAGCAGTTACATCCGGGACAGGGTTCATCAGCCCCAGCATTTT.

This chain connects TRBV5-1 to TRBJ1-6; D is ambiguous. Looked up from germline, CDR1 is SGHRS and CDR2 is YFSETQ. This CDR3 contains 14 residues. V lost 4 bases to trimming and J lost 6 bases, with 11 bases between them. The CDR3 DNA reads as TGCGCCAGCAGCCTAGGACGGATTAATTCACCCCTCCACTTT. This encodes CASSLGRINSPLHF.

This clonotype was recorded many times. The rearrangement uses TRBV7-9 and TRBJ1-5; D is possibly TRBD1 (5 bases). The CDR3 runs to 15 residues. CDR1 is SEHNR, CDR2 FQNEAQ, per germline (reference sequence). Trimming pared 5 bases from V and 5 bases from J, leaving 16 bases between. The CDR3 nucleotides are TGTGCCAGCAGCCGAACCGGGACGAAGGATCAGCCCCAGCATTTT. Translation gives CASSRTGTKDQPQHF.

The sample holds a few counts of this clonotype. The chain employs TRBV7-9 and TRBJ1-4; D is unclear. Germline CDR1 and CDR2: SEHNR and FQNEAQ (reference sequence). The CDR3 runs to 13 residues. V dropped 5 bases and J dropped 7 bases, with 11 bases sitting between them. This CDR3 reads CASSRSRVEKLFF. CDR3 coding DNA: TGTGCCAGCAGCCGATCGAGGGTTGAAAAACTGTTTTTT.

The chain recombines TRBV20-1 with TRBJ2-7, with D possibly TRBD1 on 6 matching bases. Deletions cut 2 bases from V and 2 bases from J, with 13 bases between. The length of the CDR3 is 14 residues. Germline V CDR1 and CDR2: DFQATT, SNEGSKA (reference sequence). The DNA of the CDR3 is TGCAGTGCTAGAAACCGGGACATCCCCTACGAGCAGTACTTC. Its translation is CSARNRDIPYEQYF.

The chain couples TRBV12-5 to TRBJ2-2; 11 bases align to TRBD2. Germline CDR1 is LGHNT and CDR2 is FRNRAP. V gave up 0 bases and J gave up 3 bases; unmatched junction bases: 15. The CDR3 runs to 21 residues. The CDR3 spells CASGLVLSGLAGGPDTGELFF. The DNA for the CDR3 is TGTGCTAGTGGTTTGGTACTATCGGGCCTAGCGGGAGGCCCGGACACCGGGGAGCTGTTTTTT.

The gene calls are TRBV6-1 and TRBJ1-5; D is uncertain. Germline V lookup: CDR1 MNHNS, CDR2 SASEGT. The CDR3 is 13 amino acids. V was cut by 6 bases and J by 3 bases, with 9 bases left in between. CDR3 sequence reads: CASSNGDNQPQHF. The DNA of the CDR3 is TGTGCCAGCAGCAATGGTGACAATCAGCCCCAGCATTTT.

This clonotype was seen at least ten times. This sequence joins TRBV7-9 and TRBJ2-7; 7 bases line up with TRBD1. J was trimmed by 2 bases and V by 4 bases; bases with no gene match: 14. Germline values: CDR1 SEHNR, CDR2 FQNEAQ (reference sequence). The CDR3 is 17 amino acids. CDR3 loop: CASSSSNRGIQPYEQYF. The CDR3 DNA is TGTGCCAGCAGCTCATCCAACAGGGGAATTCAACCCTACGAGCAGTACTTC.

CDR3 DNA: TGTGCCAGTAGTCCCATACAGGGGGACCAGCCCCAGCATTTT. It translates to CASSPIQGDQPQHF. This chain joins TRBV19 and TRBJ1-5; TRBD1 matches at 8 bases. Germline trimming cut 5 bases from V and 7 bases from J; bases unmatched to any gene: 7. This CDR3 contains 14 residues. In germline, CDR1 is LNHDA, CDR2 SQIVND (reference sequence).

Regarding this clonotype: This may stem from a read error, because a much larger clone lies one nucleotide away. This rearrangement joins TRBV25-1 to TRBJ1-1; 9 bases map to TRBD1. The CDR3 spans 15 residues. The V gene end was trimmed by 7 bases and the J gene end by 3 bases; junction bases not matched to a gene: 9. The germline V gene encodes CDR1 MGHDK and CDR2 SYGVNS. CDR3 bases: TGTGCCAGCATTGACCCGAGGACAGGGGACACTGAAGCTTTCTTT. It specifies CASIDPRTGDTEAFF.

The V and J genes are TRBV18 and TRBJ1-1; D gene ambiguous. Trimming left V 6 bases short and J 1 base short, with 18 bases between. Germline CDR1 reads KGHSH; CDR2 reads LQKENI. The CDR3 contains 16 residues. The CDR3 region has the DNA TGTGCCAGCTCCCCGAACAGACGCCAGACGAACACTGAAGCTTTCTTT. Its translation: CASSPNRRQTNTEAFF.

The chain has TRBV20-1 and TRBJ2-1, with 7 bases lining up with TRBD2. Per the germline V gene, CDR1 is DFQATT and CDR2 is SNEGSKA (reference sequence). This CDR3 comprises 15 residues. Trimming cost V 5 bases and J 2 bases; bases outside gene matches: 9. The CDR3 region is CSADRTSGPYNEQFF. The CDR3 DNA sequence: TGCAGTGCTGATCGGACTAGTGGGCCCTACAATGAGCAGTTCTTC.

For the CDR3, the DNA is TGTGCCAGCAGCCTAACACTCACTAGGAGGACTGAAGCTTTCTTT. Translating gives CASSLTLTRRTEAFF. This chain links TRBV11-2 with TRBJ1-1; D remains ambiguous. Germline V gives CDR1 SGHAT, CDR2 FQNNGV. Trimming left V 5 bases short and J 5 bases short, with 18 bases between. The CDR3 contains 15 residues.

V gene TRBV28 combines with J gene TRBJ2-1, with D uncertain. CDR1 is MDHEN and CDR2 is SYDVKM in the germline V gene. The CDR3 extends over 11 amino acids. V gave up 8 bases and J gave up 6 bases, with 8 bases separating them. DNA for the CDR3: TGTGCCAGCCACAGTACCAATGAGCAGTTCTTC. The encoded protein is CASHSTNEQFF. Variable domain in full (rest from reference TRBV28 and TRBJ2-1): DVKVTQSSRYLVKRTGEKVFLECVQDMDHENMFWYRQDPGLGLRLIYFSYDVKMKEKGDIPEGYSVSREKKERFSLILESASTNQTSMYLCASHSTNEQFFGPGTRLTVL.

This clonotype was observed a few times. The chain has TRBV19 and TRBJ1-1; D is ambiguous. CDR1 is LNHDA, CDR2 SQIVND, per germline (reference sequence). V was cut by 3 bases and J by 0 bases, with 23 bases left in between. The CDR3 totals 19 residues. The DNA of the CDR3 is TGTGCCAGTAGTATCAAGATCCCGCGAGAACACTACATGAACACTGAAGCTTTCTTT. Amino acids: CASSIKIPREHYMNTEAFF. The full variable domain, its missing parts supplied by reference TRBV19 and TRBJ1-1, is DGGITQSPKYLFRKEGQNVTLSCEQNLNHDAMYWYRQDPGQGLRLIYYSQIVNDFQKGDIAEGYSVSREKKESFPLTVTSAQKNPTAFYLCASSIKIPREHYMNTEAFFGQGTRLTVV.

V and J are TRBV5-1 and TRBJ1-4; 7 bases match TRBD1. The CDR3 runs 15 residues. With 2 bases clipped from V and 5 bases from J, the junction kept 6 bases outside the gene matches. Looked up from germline, CDR1 is SGHRS and CDR2 is YFSETQ. CDR3 DNA sequence: TGCGCCAGCAGCTTTTCGACAGGGAGGAATGAAAAACTGTTTTTT. Its translation is CASSFSTGRNEKLFF. Based on the CDR3 plus reference TRBV5-1 and TRBJ1-4, the full variable domain is KAGVTQTPRYLIKTRGQQVTLSCSPISGHRSVSWYQQTPGQGLQFLFEYFSETQRNKGNFPGRFSGRQFSNSRSEMNVSTLELGDSALYLCASSFSTGRNEKLFFGSGTQLSVL.